The present TCR beta chain was sequenced within a study of CD8 T cells in ankylosing spondylitis. Study outcomes and limitations: About 8 highly homologous variants made up a TCR beta motif that seemed to typify ankylosing spondylitis blood. Reports of some motif variants in reactive arthritis synovial fluid and blood predate this one. Significant enrichment of disease-linked clones was reported in matched ankylosing spondylitis synovial fluid.

V was pared by 2 bases and J by 8 bases, with 10 bases between. CDR3 length equals 13 residues. The TCR beta libraries were generated through quantitative 5'-RACE incorporating molecular barcodes. TCRdb reanalysed the 5' RACE reads using MiXCR and keeps one entry per CDR3 protein. The sample lists some 200,000 distinct CDR3 sequences, 13% occurring once. At least ten counts were recorded for this clonotype. Its antigen is currently unknown. This TCR came from a male donor with ankylosing spondylitis or in good health (not recorded which). J is TRBJ2-1 and V is TRBV12-3 or TRBV12-4; D possibly corresponds to TRBD2 (5 bases). Specimen: blood, either unsorted or a sorted T cell fraction (not recorded which). CDR3 in DNA: TGTGCCAGCAGTTTAAAGTTCGGGGATGAGCAGTTCTTC. The encoded protein is CASSLKFGDEQFF.